This TCR beta chain was recovered during a study of Graves' ophthalmopathy and Graves' hyperthyroidism (dated 2018 in TCRdb). Turning to the overall study: Peripheral blood was collected at initial diagnosis, prior to any treatment. The approximately 100 discovery patients were randomly split 7:3 into training and test sets. In six hyperthyroidism patients, T-cell repertoires of thyroid tissue and blood were compared. An independent validation cohort was composed of around 19 hyperthyroidism patients and about 16 patients who later progressed from hyperthyroidism to ophthalmopathy. After sampling, hyperthyroidism patients received methimazole starting at 30 mg daily, and ophthalmopathy patients received high-dose intravenous methylprednisolone. In total, 135 blood samples were TCR-sequenced: approximately 40 ophthalmopathy, 75 hyperthyroidism and 17 hyperthyroidism-to-ophthalmopathy patients. A discovery set of 95 to 100 patients (43 ophthalmopathy, just over 55 stable hyperthyroidism) was enrolled to explore V-J signatures distinguishing ophthalmopathy from hyperthyroidism. The study used TCR beta repertoire signatures to distinguish Graves' ophthalmopathy from Graves' hyperthyroidism and to predict progression to ophthalmopathy.

Findings and caveats that apply to the study as a whole: No statistical method was used to set the sample size in advance, and the investigators knew which group each participant was assigned to. In validation, the model predicted ophthalmopathy progression with less than 71% sensitivity and 72.22% specificity; about a dozen predicted patients were CT-confirmed with GO in a median of around 6 months. Most expanded thyroid clonotypes with a frequency above 0.001 also appeared in blood, which suggests that blood repertoires may reflect the immune response in the thyroid. The 13-signature model separated ophthalmopathy from stable hyperthyroidism with approximately 90% sensitivity and approximately 81% specificity in cross-validation, and 80%/75% in the test set.

Hyperthyroidism was considered stable if no progression to ophthalmopathy occurred within 18 months of follow-up. Hyperthyroidism patients were newly diagnosed, with disease duration under 2 months, and aged 18 to 65 years. Anyone with other autoimmune diseases, uncontrolled infections, pregnancy or lactation was excluded from the study. Diagnosis relied on clinical symptoms, serum thyroxine, TRAb, thyroid ultrasound and orbital computed tomography. Using Ficoll-Paque density gradient centrifugation, PBMCs were isolated from about 9.4 ml of fresh peripheral blood. Total RNA was extracted with Trizol reagent and quality-checked on an Agilent 2100 Bioanalyzer. For repertoire sequencing, the TCR beta CDR3 regions were amplified from RNA transcripts. HTBI primers and the Qiagen OneStep RT-PCR kit were used in a first-round RT-PCR, which was followed by a second-round multiplex PCR, size selection and purification. Libraries were sequenced paired-end with 100 bp reads on an Illumina HiSeq2000. On the study's bioinformatics: SOAPnuke was used to process the reads, throwing out any read that had adapters, had uncalled bases, had a mean Phred below 15, or lacked an exact constant-primer or identifier match. COPE v1.2.5 was used to merge high-quality paired reads. Each unique nucleotide sequence was treated as a clonotype, and MiTCR v1.1 was used to align the clonotypes to the IMGT TRB V, D and J references. The analysis was limited to V-J combinations with a frequency above 0.0001, which together covered about 99% of repertoires. For each V-J combination, a TCR clonal expansion and chaos score was defined as the ratio of F50 clonal expansion to chaos observed in the TCRdist matrix. Welch's t-statistics and random forest were used to narrow the features down to 13 V-J combinations, which were then fed into a naive Bayes classifier. Thyroid-blood repertoire similarity was quantified with the Morisita-Horn index. The raw public reads went through TCRdb reprocessing: fastp at Q25, MiXCR clone calling, in-frame beta chains kept. Each entry is one CDR3 protein sequence, shown with its most common DNA and genes. It is TCRdb's table, rather than the study itself, that gives the V and J calls and clone size. Within this sample are about 620,000 distinct CDR3 sequences, with approximately 22% of them counted one time only. Around 6.5% of the sample goes to the ten largest clones.

Its CDR3 holds 12 amino acids, cysteine through phenylalanine. Only the CDR3 DNA is retained, 36 bases long and in frame from the first base. As encoded in the germline V gene, CDR1 is SGHAT while CDR2 is FQNNGV. A distance of 7 bases separates the germline ends of V and J, which lose 0 bases and 8 bases respectively. This clonotype appeared a few times. There is no known antigen for this receptor. It has no much larger one-base neighbor in the sample; base qualities were not kept. The sample consisted of peripheral blood. The receptor chain draws on TRBV11-2 and TRBJ1-2; the D gene cannot be named for sure. The clonotype comes from a woman younger than 35 with stable Graves' hyperthyroidism. Some clones in this sample may be carry-over from other donors' samples. Donor details come from another sample of the same person, matched by shared clones. The nucleotide sequence is TGTGCCAGCAGCTTAGAGGCCGTGGGCTACACCTTC. It codes for CASSLEAVGYTF.